This T cell receptor (beta chain) was recovered during a study of blood T cell repertoires in COVID-19 (TCRdb year 2020). Study-wide context: The collaborator samples originated in the United States, Italy and Spain and spanned the acute and convalescent phases of COVID-19. The material from the prospective study consisted of cDNA or gDNA derived from T cells, B-cell-depleted T cells, or PBMCs. Subjects who had been exposed to COVID-19, were actively infected with it, or had recovered from it provided the deeply sampled blood TCRbeta repertoires that made up the dataset. The repertoires were made available in a free public database intended to serve as a resource for research on the immune response to SARS-CoV-2. The samples were drawn from the first 160 participants of the ongoing ImmuneRACE study and from 1,200 or so subjects provided by 6 global collaborators. The sample metadata nearly always contained a de-identified subject ID, COVID-19 status, age in years and sex. Where HLA class I and class II types were available, the types were taken from metadata supplied by the sample provider, not from assay-based typing.

TCRbeta CDR3 regions were amplified from genomic DNA by means of the immunoSEQ Assay, a bias-controlled multiplex PCR. The paper's processing steps were these. Within the assay, amplification of reference gene primers was used to estimate how many nucleated cells each sample contained. To quantify the absolute abundance of each unique TCRbeta CDR3 rearrangement, sequence reads were collapsed and filtered. For each sample, productive Simpson clonality was calculated by taking the square root of Simpson's diversity index across productive rearrangements. Here the immuneACCESS table is served through TCRdb, limited to in-frame sequences with V and J called. Missing clones are a known gap in these copies; in checked studies unresolved V genes cover under half, and the rest lacks a known reason. The DNA gave D and trimming, while V, J and clone size come from that table. Counted in this sample were 240,000 or so clones; about 73% of them appeared once. The ten top clones hold around 3.4% of the sample.

V and J lose 6 bases and 2 bases, and a span of 13 bases separates them. Counted from cysteine to phenylalanine, this CDR3 has 13 amino acids. CDR3 DNA only is kept here, 39 bases in frame from base 1. The germline V gene provides CDR1 SQVTM and CDR2 ANQGSEA. Whole blood was collected in K2EDTA tubes by collaborating institutions according to the institutions' own protocols. For TCRbeta analysis, collaborator samples were shipped as frozen whole blood, as isolated PBMCs, or as DNA extracted from either sample type. Concerning this clone itself: This clone's antigen is unknown. Base qualities were left out, and no much larger clone turns up one base away. Within the sample, other DNA sequences also encode this same CDR3.

The investigation overall reported the following: Clinical and demographic metadata were provided uncurated, with the amount varying by source and participant.

Sequencing was carried out using peripheral blood. This TCR derives from a woman of 80 years or more with acute or convalescent COVID-19. The chain was built from TRBV29-1 and TRBJ1-2; the best D guess is TRBD1, with 6 bases matching. Here is the DNA: TGCAGCGTGGGGCAGGGGCCCAACTATGGCTACACCTTC. Translated, it reads CSVGQGPNYGYTF.